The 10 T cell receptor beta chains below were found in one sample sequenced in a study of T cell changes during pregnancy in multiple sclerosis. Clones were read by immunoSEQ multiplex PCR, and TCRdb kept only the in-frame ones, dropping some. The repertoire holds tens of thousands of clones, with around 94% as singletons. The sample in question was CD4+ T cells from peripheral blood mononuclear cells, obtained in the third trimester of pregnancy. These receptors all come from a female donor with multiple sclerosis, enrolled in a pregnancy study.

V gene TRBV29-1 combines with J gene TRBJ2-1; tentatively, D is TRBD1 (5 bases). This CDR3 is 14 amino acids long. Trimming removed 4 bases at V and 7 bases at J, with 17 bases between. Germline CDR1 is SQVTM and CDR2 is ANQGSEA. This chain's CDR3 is CSVAPLAGYNEQFF. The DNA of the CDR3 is TGCAGCGTTGCTCCTTTGGCAGGGTATAATGAGCAGTTCTTC.

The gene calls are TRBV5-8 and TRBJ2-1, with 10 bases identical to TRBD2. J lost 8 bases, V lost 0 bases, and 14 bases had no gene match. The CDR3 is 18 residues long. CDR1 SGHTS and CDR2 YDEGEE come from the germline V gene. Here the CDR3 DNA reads TGTGCCAGCAGCTTGGCTGTTGTAGGGCTAGCGGGAGAGGATGAGCAGTTCTTC. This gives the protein CASSLAVVGLAGEDEQFF.

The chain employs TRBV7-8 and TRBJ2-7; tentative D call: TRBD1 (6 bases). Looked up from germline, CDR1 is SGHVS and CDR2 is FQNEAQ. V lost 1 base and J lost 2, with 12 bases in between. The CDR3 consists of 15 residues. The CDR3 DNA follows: TGTGCCAGCAGCTTAGGGACAGCGGTCCCCTACGAGCAGTACTTC. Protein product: CASSLGTAVPYEQYF.

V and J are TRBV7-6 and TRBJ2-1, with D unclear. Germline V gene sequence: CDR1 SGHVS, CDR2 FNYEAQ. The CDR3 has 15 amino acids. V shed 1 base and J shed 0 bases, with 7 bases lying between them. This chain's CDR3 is CASSLVSSSYNEQFF. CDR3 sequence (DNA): TGTGCCAGCAGCTTAGTATCCAGCTCCTACAATGAGCAGTTCTTC.

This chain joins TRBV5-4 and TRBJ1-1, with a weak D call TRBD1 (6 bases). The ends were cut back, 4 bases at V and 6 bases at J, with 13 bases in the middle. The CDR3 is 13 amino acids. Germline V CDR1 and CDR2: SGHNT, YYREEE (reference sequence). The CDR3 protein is CASSLQGPAEAFF. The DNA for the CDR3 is TGTGCCAGCAGCCTACAGGGCCCCGCTGAAGCTTTCTTT.

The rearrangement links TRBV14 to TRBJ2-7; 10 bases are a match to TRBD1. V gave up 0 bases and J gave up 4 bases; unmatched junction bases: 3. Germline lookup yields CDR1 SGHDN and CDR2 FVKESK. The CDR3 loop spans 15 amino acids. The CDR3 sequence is CASSQERQGAYEQYF. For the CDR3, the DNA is TGTGCCAGCAGCCAAGAACGACAGGGGGCATACGAGCAGTACTTC.

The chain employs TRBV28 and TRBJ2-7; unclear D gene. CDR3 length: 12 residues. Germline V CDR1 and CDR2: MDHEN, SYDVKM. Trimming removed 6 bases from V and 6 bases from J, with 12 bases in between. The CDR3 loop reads CASSFRFGEQYF. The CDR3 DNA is TGTGCCAGCAGCTTCCGGTTTGGCGAGCAGTACTTC.

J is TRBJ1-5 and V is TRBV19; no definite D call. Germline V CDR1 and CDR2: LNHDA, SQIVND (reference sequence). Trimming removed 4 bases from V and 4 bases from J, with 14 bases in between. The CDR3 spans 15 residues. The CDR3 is CASSSPGAPNQPQHF. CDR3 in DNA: TGTGCCAGTAGTAGCCCAGGCGCCCCGAATCAGCCCCAGCATTTT.

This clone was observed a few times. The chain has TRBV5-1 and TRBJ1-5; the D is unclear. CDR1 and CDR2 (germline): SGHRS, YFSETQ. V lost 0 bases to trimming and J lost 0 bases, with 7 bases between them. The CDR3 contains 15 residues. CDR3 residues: CASSLDPYSNQPQHF. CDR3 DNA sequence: TGCGCCAGCAGCTTGGACCCCTATAGCAATCAGCCCCAGCATTTT.

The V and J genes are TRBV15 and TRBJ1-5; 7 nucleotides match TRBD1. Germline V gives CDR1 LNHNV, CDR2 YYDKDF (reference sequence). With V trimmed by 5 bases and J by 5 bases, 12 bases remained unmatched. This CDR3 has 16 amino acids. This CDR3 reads CATSQEGARIDQPQHF. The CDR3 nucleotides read TGTGCCACCAGCCAAGAGGGGGCGCGGATCGATCAGCCCCAGCATTTT. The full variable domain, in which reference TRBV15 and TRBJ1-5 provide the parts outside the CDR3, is DAMVIQNPRYQVTQFGKPVTLSCSQTLNHNVMYWYQQKSSQAPKLLFHYYDKDFNNEADTPDNFQSRRPNTSFCFLDIRSPGLGDTAMYLCATSQEGARIDQPQHFGDGTRLSIL.